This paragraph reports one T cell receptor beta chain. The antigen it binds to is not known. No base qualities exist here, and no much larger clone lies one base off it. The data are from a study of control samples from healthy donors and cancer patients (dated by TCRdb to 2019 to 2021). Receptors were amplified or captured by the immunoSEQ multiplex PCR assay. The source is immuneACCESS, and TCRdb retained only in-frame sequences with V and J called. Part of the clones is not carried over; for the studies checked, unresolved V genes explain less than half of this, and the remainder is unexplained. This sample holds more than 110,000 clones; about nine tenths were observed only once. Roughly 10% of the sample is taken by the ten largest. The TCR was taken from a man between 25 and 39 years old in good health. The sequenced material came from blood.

The CDR3 protein: CASSEGGVVSRTEAFF. The base sequence is TGTGCCAGTAGTGAGGGTGGAGTGGTTAGCAGGACTGAAGCTTTCTTT. The chain is assembled from TRBV19 and TRBJ1-1, with the identity of the D gene unclear. As encoded in the germline V gene (reference sequence), CDR1 is LNHDA while CDR2 is SQIVND. From cysteine to phenylalanine, the CDR3 is 16 amino acids long. The retained sequence is limited to the CDR3, 48 bases, with the frame set at the first base. V and J lose 5 bases and 5 bases, and a span of 21 bases separates them.